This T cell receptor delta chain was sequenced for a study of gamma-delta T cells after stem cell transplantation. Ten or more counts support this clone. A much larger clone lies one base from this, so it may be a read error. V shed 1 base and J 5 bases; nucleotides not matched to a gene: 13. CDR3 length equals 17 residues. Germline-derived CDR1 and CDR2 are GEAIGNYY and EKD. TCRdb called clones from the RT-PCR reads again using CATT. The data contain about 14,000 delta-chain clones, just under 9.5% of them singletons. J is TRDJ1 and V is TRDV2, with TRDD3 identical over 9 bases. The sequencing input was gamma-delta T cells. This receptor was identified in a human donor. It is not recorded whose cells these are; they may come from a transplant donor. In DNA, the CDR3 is TGTGCCTGTGACACTTTGGGCGTACTGGGGGACAAGGATAAACTCATCTTT. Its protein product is CACDTLGVLGDKDKLIF.